This TCR beta chain was profiled in a study of blood T cell repertoires in COVID-19. Study overall: Samples came from the United States, Italy and Spain, spanning acute and convalescent COVID-19. In each case, the material was cDNA or gDNA derived from T cells, B-cell-depleted T cells, or PBMCs.

Per the original data handling: Scientists estimated how many nucleated cells there were by amplifying reference gene primers. The protocol was immunoSEQ multiplex PCR, while the TCRdb copy is restricted to in-frame clones and leaves out a portion. The DNA gave D and trimming, while V, J and clone size come from that table. The repertoire has under 250,000 clones, about 82% of them found once; the top ten carry approximately 6%. This clone was seen a few times. The ends were cut back, 5 bases at V and 6 bases at J, with 15 bases in the middle. CDR3 length: 13 amino acids. Per the germline V gene, CDR1 is SGHRS and CDR2 is YFSETQ.

The receptor comes from a woman aged 80 or over with COVID-19, enrolled during active disease. The V gene is TRBV5-1, the J gene TRBJ2-7, with D tentatively TRBD1 (6 bases). The sequenced sample was peripheral blood. This chain's CDR3 is CASSFTGIGEQYF. CDR3 in DNA: TGCGCCAGCAGTTTCACAGGGATTGGCGAGCAGTACTTC.